The subject of this entry is one TCR beta chain. This clone's antigen is unknown. One base away there is no much larger clone; base qualities are not given. This specimen comes from a study of shared clonotypes between healthy human individuals (dated by TCRdb to 2020 to 2022). Some background on the complete study: The cohort included a few men and a couple of women between 18 and 49 years of age. Each donor's leukapheresis produced roughly between about 0.8 and 8.9 billion PBMCs. To estimate repertoire size and how much clonotypes are shared between individuals, the study performed deep sequencing of blood TCR repertoires from a handful of healthy adults. For each donor, CD4 naive and CD4 memory were each run on three plates, CD8 naive on two plates, and CD8 memory on one plate. Different laboratories and diverse techniques were used to prepare libraries and sequence TCR repertoires, to increase sequencing depth and limit assay-specific biases.

Points the paper makes about the study in general: Sampling was restricted to blood, and TCR repertoires in tissues likely differ from the TCR repertoires found in blood. The small number of donors limited the genetic and exposure-history diversity represented. Compared with non-shared clonotypes, clonotypes shared by all four sorted-subset donors had higher generation probabilities. Around 5% of naive CD4, 3.5% of naive CD8, approximately 2.2% of memory CD4, and 0.35% to 0.5% of memory CD8 clonotypes were shared across several donors. Pairwise subsampling indicated that sequencing depth was expected to affect the degree of clonotype sharing among donors. Even with the large sequencing depth, rarefaction of the sorted-subset datasets indicated that sequencing was incomplete. Naive subsets generally had larger estimated clonotype richness than memory subsets did.

The donors were healthy, HIV-negative adults with no recently reported acute infections or vaccinations. Only Caucasian adults living in Nashville, Tennessee, USA were represented among the donors. CD8 memory samples consisted of magnetically selected CD45RO+ cells combined with CCR7-negative CD45RA+ effector memory (TemRA) cells. Blood was collected by leukapheresis, and PBMCs were isolated by Ficoll-Histopaque density gradient centrifugation and then cryopreserved in liquid nitrogen vapor phase. Analytical flow cytometry was used to check the purity and quantity of each magnetically sorted T cell population. Genomic DNA was isolated from each sorted fraction and quantified by UV absorbance on a Nanodrop 2000c. TCR CDR3 regions were amplified from genomic DNA by multiplex PCR using the deep immunoSEQ assay. Genomic DNA extracted from each cell subset was distributed evenly over all wells of several immunoSEQ 96-well plates, and each plate served as one replicate. Each replicate PCR for sorted subsets received about 200 ng genomic DNA, equal to some 32,000 T cell genomes. Purified libraries were quantified with a Qubit 3.0 fluorometer, sized on a Bioanalyzer 2100, and re-quantified with the KAPA Library Quantification kit. Each immunoSEQ 96-well plate was sequenced on its own single-read 150-cycle Illumina NextSeq 550 flow cell. On the study's bioinformatics: Because the immunoSEQ output included only junctional sequences and no quality scores, the filtering could not be the same as the filtering used for full-length reads. To assign V/J genes and CDR3, sequences were annotated using PyIR, a Python wrapper for IgBLAST v1.9, with IMGT germline references. Any read was removed if the V/J assignment was weak (E-value above 1e-6), the CDR3 was missing, or the read contained stop codons, out-of-frame junctions, or ambiguous translated residues. V3J clonotypes were defined as sequences sharing an identical inferred V gene, J gene, and CDR3 amino acid sequence. The percentage overlap between two repertoires was calculated by dividing the number of shared unique clonotypes by the size of the smaller repertoire. Repertoire richness was assessed with RTK rarefaction, the Chao1 estimator, and Recon v2.1 estimates of unobserved clonotypes. For all TCRbeta clonotypes obtained by the gDNA method from a few donors, generation probabilities were computed with OLGA. In its TCRdb copy, this immuneACCESS table keeps in-frame sequences only and misses some clones. Where compared with another copy, unresolved V genes explain less than half of these, and the others have no known cause. V, J and clone size derive from that table, while D and trimming were established from the DNA sequence. This sample lists some 100,000 clones; about 63% were detected once. Clones ranked in the top ten supply 24% of the sample.

From the cysteine up to the phenylalanine, the CDR3 has a length of 16 residues. This entry keeps only the CDR3 DNA: 48 bases, framed from base 1. The junction shows trimming of 4 bases on V and 5 bases on J, plus 19 bases between the germline ends. CDR1 and CDR2, looked up from the germline V gene, are SGHAT and FQNNGV. The chain uses TRBV11-2 and TRBJ2-3; the D gene may be TRBD1 or TRBD2, since each aligns over 6 bases. Input material: memory CD8+ T cells sorted from blood. The cell subset or site label of this sample denotes: CD45RO+ cells pooled with CCR7-negative TemRA cells. The receptor was isolated from a woman between 25 and 40 years old in good health. The nucleotides are TGTGCCAGCAGCTACAGGAGGGGGAGAGCCCAAGATACGCAGTATTTT. This codes for CASSYRRGRAQDTQYF.